Sequencing of this TCR beta chain was carried out in a study of monozygotic twins with inflammatory bowel disease. Germline CDR1 SEHNR, CDR2 FQNEAQ (reference sequence). CDR3 length equals 13 residues. TCRdb re-called the 5' RACE reads, yielding one record per CDR3 amino acid sequence without DNA. This sample's clone table lists about 160,000 distinct CDR3 sequences. The V gene is TRBV7-9, the J gene TRBJ1-4; absent DNA, TCRdb's TRBD1 call cannot be checked. The TCR sequence derives from a human donor with ulcerative colitis or Crohn's disease, or a healthy co-twin of an affected twin (not recorded which). Input material: blood. The CDR3 region is CASSQGGVNLLFF.